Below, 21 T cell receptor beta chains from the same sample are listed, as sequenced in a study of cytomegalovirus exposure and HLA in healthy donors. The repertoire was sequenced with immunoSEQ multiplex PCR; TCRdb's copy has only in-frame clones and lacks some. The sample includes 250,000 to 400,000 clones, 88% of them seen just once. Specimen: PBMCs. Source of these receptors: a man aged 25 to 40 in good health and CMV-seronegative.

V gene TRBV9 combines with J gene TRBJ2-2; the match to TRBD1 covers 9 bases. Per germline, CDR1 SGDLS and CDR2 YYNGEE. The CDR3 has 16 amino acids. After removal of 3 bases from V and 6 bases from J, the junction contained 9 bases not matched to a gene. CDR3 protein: CASSAMGQGLSGELFF. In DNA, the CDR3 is TGTGCCAGCAGCGCAATGGGACAGGGCCTTTCCGGGGAGCTGTTTTTT.

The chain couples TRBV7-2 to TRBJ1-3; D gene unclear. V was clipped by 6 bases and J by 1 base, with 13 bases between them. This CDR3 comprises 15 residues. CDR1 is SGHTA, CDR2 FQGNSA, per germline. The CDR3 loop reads CASSYDGGSGNTIYF. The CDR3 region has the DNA TGTGCCAGCAGTTATGACGGAGGATCTGGAAACACCATATATTTT.

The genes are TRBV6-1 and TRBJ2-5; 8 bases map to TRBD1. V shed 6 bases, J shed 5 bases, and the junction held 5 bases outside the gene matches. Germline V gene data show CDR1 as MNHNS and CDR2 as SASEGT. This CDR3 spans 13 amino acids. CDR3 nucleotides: TGTGCCAGCAGGAACAGGGGGGCGGAGACCCAGTACTTC. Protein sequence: CASRNRGAETQYF.

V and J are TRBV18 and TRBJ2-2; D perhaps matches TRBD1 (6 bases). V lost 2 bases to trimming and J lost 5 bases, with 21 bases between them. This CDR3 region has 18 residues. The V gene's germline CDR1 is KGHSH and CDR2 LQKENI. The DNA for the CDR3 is TGTGCCAGCTCACCATCGGGACAATTGCATAGGGGTACCGGGGAGCTGTTTTTT. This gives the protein CASSPSGQLHRGTGELFF.

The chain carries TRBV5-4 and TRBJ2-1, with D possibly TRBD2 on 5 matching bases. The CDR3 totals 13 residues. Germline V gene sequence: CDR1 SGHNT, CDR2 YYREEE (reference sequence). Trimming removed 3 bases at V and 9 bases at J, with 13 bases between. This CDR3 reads CASSWRLELEQFF. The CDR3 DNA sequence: TGTGCCAGCAGCTGGAGGCTAGAGCTTGAGCAGTTCTTC.

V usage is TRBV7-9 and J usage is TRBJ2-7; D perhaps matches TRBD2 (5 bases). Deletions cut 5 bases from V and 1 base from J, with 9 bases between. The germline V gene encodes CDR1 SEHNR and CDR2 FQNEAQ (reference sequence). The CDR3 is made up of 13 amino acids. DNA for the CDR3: TGTGCCAGCAGCACCCGGGGATCCTACGAGCAGTACTTC. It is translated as CASSTRGSYEQYF.

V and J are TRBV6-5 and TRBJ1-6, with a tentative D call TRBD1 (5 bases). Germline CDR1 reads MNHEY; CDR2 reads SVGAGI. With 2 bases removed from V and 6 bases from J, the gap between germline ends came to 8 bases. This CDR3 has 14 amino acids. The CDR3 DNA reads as TGTGCCAGCAGTTACCAGGGTCCTAATTCACCCCTCCACTTT. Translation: CASSYQGPNSPLHF.

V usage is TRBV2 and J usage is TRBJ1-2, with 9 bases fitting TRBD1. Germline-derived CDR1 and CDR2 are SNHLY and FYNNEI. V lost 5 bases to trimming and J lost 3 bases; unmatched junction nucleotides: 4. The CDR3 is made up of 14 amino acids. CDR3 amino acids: CASSPGQGYYGYTF. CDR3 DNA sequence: TGTGCCAGCAGTCCCGGACAGGGGTACTATGGCTACACCTTC.

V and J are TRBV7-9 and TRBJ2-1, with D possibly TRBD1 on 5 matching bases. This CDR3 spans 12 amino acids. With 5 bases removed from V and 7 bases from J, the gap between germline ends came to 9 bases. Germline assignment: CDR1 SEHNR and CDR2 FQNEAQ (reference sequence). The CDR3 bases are TGTGCCAGCAGCATCGACAGAAATGAGCAGTTCTTC. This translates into CASSIDRNEQFF. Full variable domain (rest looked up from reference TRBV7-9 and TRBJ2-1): DTGVSQNPRHKITKRGQNVTFRCDPISEHNRLYWYRQTLGQGPEFLTYFQNEAQLEKSRLLSDRFSAERPKGSFSTLEIQRTEQGDSAMYLCASSIDRNEQFFGPGTRLTVL.

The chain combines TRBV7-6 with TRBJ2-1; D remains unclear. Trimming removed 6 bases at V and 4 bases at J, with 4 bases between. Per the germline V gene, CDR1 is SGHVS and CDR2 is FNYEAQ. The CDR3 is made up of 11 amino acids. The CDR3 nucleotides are TGTGCCAGCAGTTATTACAATGAGCAGTTCTTC. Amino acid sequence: CASSYYNEQFF.

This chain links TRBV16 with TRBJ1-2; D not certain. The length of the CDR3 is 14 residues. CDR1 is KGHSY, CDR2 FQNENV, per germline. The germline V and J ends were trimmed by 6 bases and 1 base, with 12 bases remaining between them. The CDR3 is CASSPTMSNYGYTF. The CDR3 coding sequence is TGTGCCAGCAGTCCAACCATGAGTAACTATGGCTACACCTTC.

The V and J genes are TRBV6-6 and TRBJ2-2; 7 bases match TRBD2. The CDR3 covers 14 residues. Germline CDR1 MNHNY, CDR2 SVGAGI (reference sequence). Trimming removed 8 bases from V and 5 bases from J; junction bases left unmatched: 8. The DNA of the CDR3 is TGTGCCAGCCTGGGAGGGGCTCGGACCGGGGAGCTGTTTTTT. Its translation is CASLGGARTGELFF.

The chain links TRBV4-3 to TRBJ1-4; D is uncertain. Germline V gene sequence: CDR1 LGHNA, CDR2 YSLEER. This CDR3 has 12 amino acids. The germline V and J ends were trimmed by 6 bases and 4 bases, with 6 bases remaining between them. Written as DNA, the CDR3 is TGCGCCAGCAGTACTGGTAATGAAAAACTGTTTTTT. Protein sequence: CASSTGNEKLFF.

The CDR3 sequence is CSGQVSYGYTF. CDR3 bases: TGCAGCGGCCAGGTGTCCTATGGCTACACCTTC. The chain uses TRBV29-1 and TRBJ1-2; D is undetermined. This CDR3 region has 11 residues. The ends were cut back, 7 bases at V and 4 bases at J, with 10 bases in the middle. Per the germline V gene, CDR1 is SQVTM and CDR2 is ANQGSEA.

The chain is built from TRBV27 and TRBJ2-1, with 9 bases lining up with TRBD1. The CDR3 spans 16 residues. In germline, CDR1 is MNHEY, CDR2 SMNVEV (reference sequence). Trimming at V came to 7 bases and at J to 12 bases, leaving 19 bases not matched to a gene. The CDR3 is CASTLTSGTGNGGQFF. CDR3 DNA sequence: TGTGCCAGCACGCTAACCTCCGGGACAGGGAATGGTGGGCAGTTCTTC.

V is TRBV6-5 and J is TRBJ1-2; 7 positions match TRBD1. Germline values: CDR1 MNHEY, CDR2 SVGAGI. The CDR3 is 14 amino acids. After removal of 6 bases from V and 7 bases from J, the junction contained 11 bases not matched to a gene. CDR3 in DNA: TGTGCCAGCAGCAGTGACAGGGACCTTAGTGGCTACACCTTC. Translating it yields CASSSDRDLSGYTF.

The CDR3, as DNA: TGTGCCAGCAGCGAGACAGGGTTCAGGAACACCATATATTTT. This codes for CASSETGFRNTIYF. The chain has TRBV9 and TRBJ1-3, with 7 bases matching TRBD1. The junction had 7 bases not matched to a gene; V was cut back by 3 bases and J by 7 bases. The CDR3 contains 14 residues. Looked up from germline, CDR1 is SGDLS and CDR2 is YYNGEE.

CDR3 sequence (DNA): TGCGCCAGCAGCCAAGAGCAGGGGGGCAATACATGGGAGCAGTACTTC. It codes for CASSQEQGGNTWEQYF. The chain uses TRBV4-1 and TRBJ2-7, with a possible D match to TRBD1 (7 bases). The CDR3 is 16 amino acids. In germline, CDR1 is MGHRA, CDR2 YSYEKL. The germline V and J ends were trimmed by 0 bases and 7 bases, with 19 bases remaining between them.

Here the CDR3 reads CASRANTGTETQYF. DNA for the CDR3: TGTGCCAGCAGGGCGAATACAGGGACGGAGACCCAGTACTTC. V and J are TRBV25-1 and TRBJ2-5, with D possibly TRBD1 on 6 matching bases. Trimming removed 6 bases from V and 5 bases from J, with 16 bases in between. Germline-derived CDR1 and CDR2 are MGHDK and SYGVNS. The CDR3 covers 14 residues.

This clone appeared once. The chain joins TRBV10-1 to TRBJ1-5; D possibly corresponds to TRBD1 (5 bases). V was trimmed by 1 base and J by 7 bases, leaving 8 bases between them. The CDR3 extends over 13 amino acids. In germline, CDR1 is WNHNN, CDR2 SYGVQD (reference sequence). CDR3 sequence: CASSEWGEQPQHF. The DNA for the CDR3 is TGCGCCAGCAGTGAGTGGGGGGAGCAGCCCCAGCATTTT.

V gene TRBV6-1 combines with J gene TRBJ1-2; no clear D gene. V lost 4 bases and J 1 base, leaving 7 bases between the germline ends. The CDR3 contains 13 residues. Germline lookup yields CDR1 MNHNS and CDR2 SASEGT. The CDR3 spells CASSVGSNYGYTF. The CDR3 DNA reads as TGTGCCAGCAGTGTTGGGAGTAACTATGGCTACACCTTC.